This TCR beta chain emerged from a study of cytomegalovirus exposure and HLA in healthy donors. In the study overall: Out of roughly 170 million T cells, an earlier analysis found fewer than 140 million unique TCR beta sequences in total. Findings and limits, study-wide: A missense variant in DCLRE1C was later tied to TCR beta V- and J-gene trimming.

V gave up 1 base and J gave up 9 bases, with 16 bases separating them. The CDR3 spans 16 residues. Germline CDR1 reads SGHAT; CDR2 reads FQNNGV. PCR used 60 Vbeta primers and 13 Jbeta primers. This table comes from immunoSEQ multiplex PCR, and its TCRdb copy is limited to in-frame clones, with some not included. Among under 200,000 clones listed, roughly 85% were seen once. On this clone itself: Its antigen is as yet unknown.

The TCR originated in a woman aged 45-59 years in good health and CMV-seronegative. V gene TRBV11-2 combines with J gene TRBJ1-6, with D tentatively TRBD1 (5 bases). Sequenced sample: PBMCs. The CDR3 is CASSLGGQGLVSPLHF. In nucleotides, the CDR3 is TGTGCCAGCAGCTTAGGGGGCCAGGGTCTCGTTTCACCCCTCCACTTT.